These 16 T cell receptor beta chains were all obtained from the same sample, sequenced in a study of shared clonotypes between healthy human individuals. Clones were sequenced by immunoSEQ multiplex PCR, and TCRdb holds only the in-frame ones, with some missing. Of approximately 1,000,000 clones in the sample, approximately 75% are singletons; the top ten hold 0.89%. Input material: memory CD4+ T cells from PBMCs. Subset reported: CD45RA-negative fraction. The receptors originated from a young man in good health. Some clones in this sample may be carry-over from other donors' samples.

The V gene is TRBV25-1, the J gene TRBJ2-2, with 7 bases fitting TRBD1. Germline lookup yields CDR1 MGHDK and CDR2 SYGVNS. This CDR3 contains 15 residues. The J segment lost 1 base and the V segment lost 4 bases, leaving 3 bases of the junction unmatched. The CDR3 DNA is TGTGCCAGCAGTGGCTACAGGGGGAACACCGGGGAGCTGTTTTTT. Amino acids: CASSGYRGNTGELFF.

This clone occurred many times. Other DNA sequences in this specimen translate into the identical CDR3. The V call is TRBV7-8, the J call TRBJ1-1; weak D call: TRBD1 (6 bases). Germline lookup yields CDR1 SGHVS and CDR2 FQNEAQ. This CDR3 has 14 residues. V dropped 3 bases and J dropped 7 bases, with 15 bases sitting between them. CDR3 loop: CASSFTGRMGEAFF. The CDR3 bases are TGTGCCAGCAGCTTCACAGGGAGGATGGGTGAAGCTTTCTTT.

As for this clone: The same CDR3 can be traced to other DNA sequences in this sample. The chain carries TRBV20-1 and TRBJ2-7; tentatively, D is TRBD2 (5 bases). Germline V CDR1 and CDR2: DFQATT, SNEGSKA (reference sequence). Trimming removed 6 bases at V and 2 bases at J, with 5 bases between. The CDR3 runs 10 residues. CDR3 in amino acids: CSAGTYEQYF. CDR3 DNA: TGCAGTGCCGGGACCTACGAGCAGTACTTC.

The chain employs TRBV11-3 and TRBJ2-5; 9 positions match TRBD2. The CDR3 is made up of 15 amino acids. Trimming at V came to 3 bases and at J to 0 bases, leaving 2 bases not matched to a gene. Germline assignment: CDR1 SGHNT and CDR2 YENEEA. The CDR3 DNA is TGTGCCAGCAGCTTGAGCGGGGGGTACCAAGAGACCCAGTACTTC. It encodes CASSLSGGYQETQYF.

The V call is TRBV19, the J call TRBJ1-2, with a weak D call TRBD1 (5 bases). Trimming took off 3 bases at V and 4 bases at J, with 12 bases between the two ends. The CDR3 contains 14 residues. CDR1 is LNHDA, CDR2 SQIVND, per germline (reference sequence). The CDR3 is CASSMRQGRYGYTF. The CDR3 nucleotides read TGTGCCAGTAGTATGAGGCAGGGCCGCTATGGCTACACCTTC.

The chain has TRBV19 and TRBJ2-7; 9 nucleotides match TRBD1. Germline V lookup: CDR1 LNHDA, CDR2 SQIVND (reference sequence). There are 14 residues in the CDR3. V lost 5 bases and J lost 6; bases outside the gene matches: 8. CDR3 nucleotides: TGTGCCAGTAGTCAATGGGACAGGGTGTCCGAGCAGTACTTC. Translation: CASSQWDRVSEQYF.

The chain links TRBV27 to TRBJ1-4; unclear D gene. The CDR3 totals 13 residues. V shed 6 bases and J shed 2 bases, with 7 bases lying between them. Looked up from germline, CDR1 is MNHEY and CDR2 is SMNVEV (reference sequence). DNA for the CDR3: TGTGCCAGCAGGGAGTGGACTAATGAAAAACTGTTTTTT. Translated: CASREWTNEKLFF.

The V and J genes are TRBV28 and TRBJ1-2, with TRBD1 identical over 9 bases. CDR1 is MDHEN, CDR2 SYDVKM, per germline. The trim removed 3 bases at V and 0 bases at J, leaving 2 bases unmatched. The CDR3 has 15 residues. CDR3 residues: CASSLWTGANYGYTF. CDR3 nucleotide sequence: TGTGCCAGCAGTTTGTGGACAGGGGCTAACTATGGCTACACCTTC.

This chain uses TRBV28 with TRBJ2-7; 14 bases line up with TRBD2. In germline, CDR1 is MDHEN, CDR2 SYDVKM. The CDR3 length is 17 residues. The trim removed 5 bases at V and 3 bases at J, leaving 9 bases unmatched. The CDR3 is CASSGAGTSGSIYEQYF. DNA of the CDR3: TGTGCCAGCAGTGGTGCCGGGACTAGCGGGAGTATCTACGAGCAGTACTTC.

As to this clone: This sample includes further DNA sequences coding for the same CDR3. The chain links TRBV7-8 to TRBJ1-2; tentative D call: TRBD1 (6 bases). Germline CDR1 reads SGHVS; CDR2 reads FQNEAQ. Trimming cost V 4 bases and J 5 bases, with 8 bases left between them. There are 12 residues in the CDR3. The CDR3 loop is CASSSQGYGYTF. CDR3 nucleotides: TGTGCCAGCAGCTCCCAGGGGTATGGCTACACCTTC.

This chain joins TRBV4-3 and TRBJ2-7; D is unclear. This CDR3 is built from 13 residues. The V end was cut by 1 base, the J end by 1 base, with 5 bases between. Germline V gives CDR1 LGHNA, CDR2 YSLEER. In nucleotides, the CDR3 is TGCGCCAGCAGCCAAGTAGGGTCCTACGAGCAGTACTTC. Amino acids: CASSQVGSYEQYF.

This chain uses TRBV28 with TRBJ1-3, with D maybe TRBD1 (6 bases). Trimming removed 8 bases from V and 4 bases from J, with 15 bases in between. Per germline, CDR1 MDHEN and CDR2 SYDVKM. This CDR3 spans 14 amino acids. Written as DNA, the CDR3 is TGTGCCAGCTCTCCCGGGGGCGTCGGAAACACCATATATTTT. Translating gives CASSPGGVGNTIYF.

The V call is TRBV5-1, the J call TRBJ1-4; D call uncertain. The V end lost 5 bases, the J end lost 4 bases, and 6 bases lay between the germline ends. The CDR3 runs to 12 residues. CDR1 is SGHRS, CDR2 YFSETQ, per germline. The CDR3 sequence: CASRDLNEKLFF. As DNA, the CDR3 is TGCGCCAGCAGGGACCTTAATGAAAAACTGTTTTTT.

V gene TRBV28 combines with J gene TRBJ1-1; D may be TRBD1 (5 bases). Germline values: CDR1 MDHEN, CDR2 SYDVKM. Trimming cost V 2 bases and J 8 bases, with 9 bases left between them. The CDR3 extends over 12 amino acids. CDR3: CASSLRGLEAFF. The CDR3 region has the DNA TGTGCCAGCAGTTTAAGGGGTCTAGAAGCTTTCTTT.

The V and J genes are TRBV2 and TRBJ2-7; D possibly corresponds to TRBD1 (6 bases). Germline-derived CDR1 and CDR2 are SNHLY and FYNNEI. The CDR3 is 15 residues long. V was shortened by 3 bases and J by 6 bases, with 18 bases between the two germline ends. Here the CDR3 DNA reads TGTGCCAGCAGTGAGCGAATCAAGTCCAGGGGCGAGCAGTACTTC. This sequence encodes CASSERIKSRGEQYF.

In DNA form, the CDR3 reads TGTGCCAGCAGGCTCGGATGGACCGGGGAGCTGTTTTTT. It specifies CASRLGWTGELFF. V and J are TRBV2 and TRBJ2-2; D is unclear. Trimming removed 6 bases at V and 5 bases at J, with 10 bases between. The CDR3 spans 13 residues. The germline V gene has CDR1 SNHLY and CDR2 FYNNEI.